Given below is one TCR beta chain in context. The data are from a study of blood T cell repertoires in COVID-19. As for the study in general: Acute and convalescent COVID-19 specimens originated in the United States, Italy and Spain. PBMCs, B-cell-depleted T cells, or T cells were the source of the cDNA or gDNA that made up the material.

Trimming removed 1 base from V and 5 bases from J, with 17 bases in between. CDR1 is MDHEN, CDR2 SYDVKM, per germline. This CDR3 contains 16 residues. Study processing details: Quantification of nucleated cells was approximated via reference gene primer amplification. The data were produced by immunoSEQ multiplex PCR, yet TCRdb's version contains in-frame clones alone and is incomplete. The V and J calls and clone size come from that table; D and trimming were worked out from the DNA. Counted here are approximately 470,000 clones, 80% to 90% occurring once; the ten biggest clones make up approximately 3%.

The chain is built from TRBV28 and TRBJ2-5; the D is unclear. The receptor was derived from a human donor in a cohort sampled during active COVID-19. Sequenced: peripheral blood. The CDR3 sequence: CASSLSPSLPAETQYF. CDR3 in DNA: TGTGCCAGCAGTTTATCCCCTTCACTGCCCGCGGAGACCCAGTACTTC.